This T cell receptor beta chain emerged from a study of cytomegalovirus exposure and HLA in healthy donors. Overall study results and limits: It was likely that a cluster of highly shared sequence variants was a sequencing artifact.

The PCR made use of 60 Vbeta and 13 Jbeta primers. This table comes from immunoSEQ multiplex PCR, and its TCRdb copy is limited to in-frame clones, with some not included. Here the sample spans about 150,000 clones, over 55% being singletons. The CDR3 loop spans 15 amino acids. Trimming left V 6 bases short and J 0 bases short, with 12 bases between. Per the germline V gene, CDR1 is MDHEN and CDR2 is SYDVKM. Points on this clone: Its cognate antigen is unknown.

The chain carries TRBV28 and TRBJ2-1; the D is unclear. This TCR derives from a man aged 35 to 55 in good health and CMV-seronegative. Sequencing was done on a sample of PBMCs. For the CDR3, the DNA is TGTGCCAGCAGCCGACGCCCTAGCTCCTACAATGAGCAGTTCTTC. This translates into CASSRRPSSYNEQFF.